This passage covers 7 T cell receptor beta chains from one sample sequenced in a study of cytomegalovirus exposure and HLA in healthy donors. A multiplex PCR was run with 60 Vbeta primers and 13 Jbeta primers. Repertoires were generated with immunoSEQ multiplex PCR, while TCRdb's copy carries only in-frame clones and drops some. The data show 100,000 or so clones, less than 80% seen once. The sequencing input was PBMCs. The receptors stem from a man aged 30-40 years in good health and CMV-seropositive.

This chain links TRBV27 with TRBJ1-2, with D unclear. V lost 3 bases, J lost 2 bases, and 7 bases lay in between. Germline CDR1 reads MNHEY; CDR2 reads SMNVEV (reference sequence). There are 13 residues in the CDR3. CDR3 amino acids: CASSLRANYGYTF. CDR3 nucleotides: TGTGCCAGCAGTTTGAGAGCGAACTATGGCTACACCTTC.

The chain combines TRBV18 with TRBJ2-3; 9 nucleotides align to TRBD1. The V segment lost 2 bases and the J segment 4 bases; nucleotides outside the gene matches: 4. Per the germline V gene, CDR1 is KGHSH and CDR2 is LQKENI. There are 15 residues in the CDR3. The chain's CDR3 is CASSPMDRGADTQYF. The CDR3 region has the DNA TGTGCCAGCTCACCAATGGACAGGGGAGCAGATACGCAGTATTTT. Combining the CDR3 with reference TRBV18 and TRBJ2-3 gives the whole variable domain NAGVMQNPRHLVRRRGQEARLRCSPMKGHSHVYWYRQLPEEGLKFMVYLQKENIIDESGMPKERFSAEFPKEGPSILRIQQVVRGDSAAYFCASSPMDRGADTQYFGPGTRLTVL.

The chain has TRBV13 and TRBJ1-1; D not resolved. The V end was cut by 4 bases, the J end by 5 bases, with 8 bases between. Germline values: CDR1 PRHDT, CDR2 FYEKMQ (reference sequence). There are 12 residues in the CDR3. CDR3 sequence (DNA): TGTGCCAGCAGCTGGGGAGGTACTGAAGCTTTCTTT. As protein: CASSWGGTEAFF.

The V call is TRBV6-1, the J call TRBJ2-2; 7 nucleotides agree with TRBD1. The V gene end was trimmed by 7 bases and the J gene end by 2 bases; junction bases not matched to a gene: 7. Germline V gives CDR1 MNHNS, CDR2 SASEGT. CDR3 length: 15 amino acids. The CDR3 DNA is TGTGCCAGCACTACCGGGACAGCCAACACCGGGGAGCTGTTTTTT. Translated, it gives CASTTGTANTGELFF.

This chain links TRBV6-6 with TRBJ2-3; 7 bases fit TRBD2. Trimming removed 4 bases from V and 1 base from J; junction bases left unmatched: 8. The germline V gene has CDR1 MNHNY and CDR2 SVGAGI (reference sequence). The CDR3 is 16 amino acids. The CDR3 bases are TGTGCCAGCAGTTCCCCGTTGGGGGGGGGCACAGATACGCAGTATTTT. It specifies CASSSPLGGGTDTQYF.

V is TRBV11-3 and J is TRBJ1-1, with TRBD1 matching over 7 bases. The J segment lost 11 bases and the V segment lost 7 bases, leaving 16 bases of the junction unmatched. This CDR3 has 14 amino acids. CDR1 is SGHNT, CDR2 YENEEA, per germline. The CDR3 region has the DNA TGTGCCAGCACCCAGGGACAGTACTATGCAGGGGCTTTCTTT. This translates into CASTQGQYYAGAFF.

V is TRBV5-1 and J is TRBJ2-3; TRBD1 aligns across 8 bases. V gave up 5 bases and J gave up 5 bases; unmatched junction bases: 4. CDR1 and CDR2 from the germline V gene are SGHRS and YFSETQ. This CDR3 has 13 amino acids. DNA for the CDR3: TGCGCCAGCAGTCTCGACAGGGGAGATACGCAGTATTTT. Translation: CASSLDRGDTQYF. Supplemented by reference TRBV5-1 and TRBJ2-3, the full variable domain reads KAGVTQTPRYLIKTRGQQVTLSCSPISGHRSVSWYQQTPGQGLQFLFEYFSETQRNKGNFPGRFSGRQFSNSRSEMNVSTLELGDSALYLCASSLDRGDTQYFGPGTRLTVL.